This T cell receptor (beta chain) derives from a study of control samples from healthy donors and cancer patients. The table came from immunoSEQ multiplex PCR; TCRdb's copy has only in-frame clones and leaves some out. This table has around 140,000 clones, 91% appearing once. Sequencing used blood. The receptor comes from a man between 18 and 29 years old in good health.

The DNA for the CDR3 is TGTGCCAGCAGTGAAGCACGGGACGCAGTGGAGTACTTC. Translating gives CASSEARDAVEYF. This sequence joins TRBV6-1 and TRBJ2-4; perhaps D is TRBD1 or TRBD2 (5 bases each). Germline V gives CDR1 MNHNS, CDR2 SASEGT. V gave up 0 bases and J gave up 14 bases, with 14 bases separating them. The CDR3 has 13 residues.